This TCR beta chain was recovered during a study of blood T cells in healthy people across ages (dated by TCRdb to the mid-2010s). Notes on the research overall: In model experiments, roughly one uniquely barcoded TCR beta cDNA molecule per two T cells was captured by template switching. Age-related changes in TCR beta repertoire diversity were measured in the study by deep sequencing normalized with unique cDNA molecular identifiers. The donors were divided into four age groups: young (average around 16 years), middle-aged (about 39), aged (approximately 62) and long-lived (about 79). To avoid experimental bias, donors of different ages were distributed randomly across sequencing lanes. The study analyzed two additional independent replicas of 1 million unique cDNA reads from the same blood draw for two donors, one aged 18 to 29 and one aged 80 or older. The paper's findings and limits, for the study overall: Estimates of total diversity based on one million sequenced T cells were regarded as lower bounds and as underestimates. Because the CMV infection status of the donors was unknown, age-related changes in expanded clonotypes may potentially have been confounded. Observed TCR beta diversity correlated strongly with the percentage of naive T cells measured by flow cytometry. Compared with the aged group, the long-lived group had more naive CD4+ T cells, fewer expanded clones and increased TCR diversity, suggesting age selection. As age increased, observed TCR beta diversity per million T cells dropped in a roughly linear way, and a significant reduction was already evident by age 40. Conclusive comparison of naive and antigen-experienced compartments was prevented by the profiling of bulk unsorted PBMCs.

The germline V gene (reference sequence) sets CDR1 to DFQATT and CDR2 to SNEGSKA. The CDR3 spans 16 residues, from the cysteine through the phenylalanine. Solely the CDR3 DNA is kept, with 48 bases framed from the first base. Libraries were prepared through 5' RACE. Data came from an Illumina HiSeq 2500. A second roughly 7 to 11 cycle PCR used a sample-barcoded 5' primer and a J-beta primer mix. A template-switch 5' adaptor carrying 12 random nucleotides introduced a unique molecular identifier onto each TCR beta cDNA molecule. At least 2.5 million CDR3-containing paired-end reads were obtained from each sample. First-strand cDNA synthesis was performed from all RNA using the Mint cDNA synthesis kit, with priming by a TRBC-specific oligonucleotide. Following uracil-DNA glycosylase treatment, all cDNA underwent a first 18-cycle PCR with the universal primers M1SS and BC2_uni_R. On the study's bioinformatics: Normalization of each sample was performed by random selection of 1 million high-quality reads, each carrying a distinct molecular identifier. Instead of being binned into consensus sequences, reads that shared molecular identifiers were thrown out. MiTCR, set to a Q25 quality threshold and the strictest error-elimination algorithm, was used for CDR3 identification, clonotype clustering and error correction. A nonparametric unseen species model with Euler transformation was used to estimate lower-bound total TCR beta diversity. TCRdb took the public reads, trimmed them with fastp at Q25, ran MiXCR for clone calling and kept in-frame beta chains. Each entry is one CDR3 protein sequence, shown with its most common DNA and genes. Here the V and J calls rest on TCRdb's processing, not on the authors' analysis. This sample comprises hundreds of thousands of distinct CDR3 sequences, about three fifths of them detected only once. Roughly 20% of the sample belongs to the ten largest clones.

The approximately 41 donors, aged about 6 to 95 years, were systemically healthy Caucasian individuals from Russia. Each donor gave approximately 9.3 milliliters of peripheral blood, collected into EDTA-treated Vacutainer tubes. Ficoll-Paque density-gradient centrifugation was used to isolate PBMCs, with at least 7 million obtained per sample. Trizol reagent was used to extract total RNA from the PBMCs, yielding at least 6 micrograms per sample. The percentages of naive CD45RAhigh/CD27high T cells were determined by flow cytometry on a PBMC aliquot from every donor. In the case of this clonotype: Its antigen remains undetermined. Base quality data are lacking; no much larger clone is found one base away.

Input material: blood. The chain links TRBV20-1 with TRBJ2-4; 11 bases in the middle match TRBD2. TRBJ2-7 explains the end of the DNA better; the J call may be wrong. This TCR was recovered from a man aged 30 to 39 in good health. The sequenced DNA is TGCAGTGCTAGATCCGGGACTAGCGGATCTGGCGGCGAGCAGTACTTC. This codes for CSARSGTSGSGGEQYF.